This TCR beta chain was recorded in a study of T cells after yellow fever vaccination. Trimming took 6 bases from V and 0 from J; bases not matched to a gene: 10. This CDR3 comprises 19 residues. TCRdb re-called the 5' RACE reads through MiXCR, storing one row per CDR3 protein. The sample yields about 240,000 distinct CDR3 sequences, less than 8.5% seen once. The source of this sequence is a man aged 25 to 40 who received the YFV17D yellow fever vaccine. J is TRBJ2-1 and V is TRBV12-3 or TRBV12-4; 14 nucleotides align to TRBD2. Sequenced here: CD4+ T cells sorted from PBMCs, sampled 15 days after the yellow fever booster vaccination. CDR3 sequence: CASSRRGLAGVNSYNEQFF. In nucleotides, the CDR3 is TGTGCCAGCAGCCGCCGGGGACTAGCGGGAGTCAACTCCTACAATGAGCAGTTCTTC.